The present T cell receptor (beta chain) was sequenced within a study of T cell changes during pregnancy in multiple sclerosis. The assay was immunoSEQ multiplex PCR, and TCRdb's table has in-frame clones only and misses some. Among about 75,000 clones listed, approximately 88% were seen once. V was trimmed by 4 bases and J by 4 bases, leaving 17 bases between them. This CDR3 contains 15 residues. Germline V lookup: CDR1 MNHNS, CDR2 SASEGT. This clone has only one observation. This TCR derives from a female donor in good health, enrolled as a control in a pregnancy study. The rearrangement links TRBV6-1 to TRBJ2-7; possible D gene TRBD2, 6 bases. Material: peripheral blood, obtained in the first trimester of pregnancy. The CDR3 loop is CASSARRGSLYEQYF. DNA of the CDR3: TGTGCCAGCAGTGCCCGACGGGGGTCCTTATACGAGCAGTACTTC.